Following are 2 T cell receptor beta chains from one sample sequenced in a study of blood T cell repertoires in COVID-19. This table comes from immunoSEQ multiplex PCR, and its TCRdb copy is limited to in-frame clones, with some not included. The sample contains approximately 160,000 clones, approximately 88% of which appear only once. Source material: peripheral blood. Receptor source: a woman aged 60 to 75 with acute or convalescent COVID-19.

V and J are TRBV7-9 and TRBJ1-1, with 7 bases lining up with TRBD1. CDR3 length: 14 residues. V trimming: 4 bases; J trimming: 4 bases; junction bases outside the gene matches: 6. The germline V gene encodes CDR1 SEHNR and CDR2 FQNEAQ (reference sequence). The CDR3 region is CASSSQGGGTEAFF. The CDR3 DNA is TGTGCCAGCAGCTCTCAGGGGGGAGGCACTGAAGCTTTCTTT.

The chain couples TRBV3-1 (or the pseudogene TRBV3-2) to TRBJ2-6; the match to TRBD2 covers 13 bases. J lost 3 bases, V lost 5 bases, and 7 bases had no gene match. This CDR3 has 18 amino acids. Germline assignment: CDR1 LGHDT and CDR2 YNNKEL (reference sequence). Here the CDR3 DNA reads TGTGCCAGCAGCGACGGACTAGCGGGGGTTCTTGGGGCCAACGTCCTGACTTTC. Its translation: CASSDGLAGVLGANVLTF.